A single sample is the source of the 27 T cell receptor beta chains below, sequenced in a study of blood T cell repertoires in COVID-19. Sequencing was performed with immunoSEQ multiplex PCR; in TCRdb, only in-frame clones are kept and a portion is missing. The sample yields fewer than 200,000 clones, approximately 85% seen once. Material: peripheral blood. The receptor set was obtained from a woman aged 60-75 years with COVID-19, enrolled during active disease.

The chain recombines TRBV4-1 with TRBJ1-4; a possible D gene is TRBD1 (5 bases). This CDR3 spans 15 amino acids. V shed 6 bases and J shed 2 bases, with 13 bases lying between them. Per germline, CDR1 MGHRA and CDR2 YSYEKL. The CDR3 region has the DNA TGCGCCAGCAGGCCCAGGGAGGGGACTAATGAAAAACTGTTTTTT. Translating it yields CASRPREGTNEKLFF.

This CDR3 is CASSQPHRGSVYNSPLHF. DNA for the CDR3: TGCGCCAGCAGCCAACCCCACAGGGGATCGGTCTATAATTCACCCCTCCACTTT. The genes are TRBV4-1 and TRBJ1-6; 7 positions match TRBD1. This CDR3 spans 18 amino acids. Trimming at V came to 2 bases and at J to 3 bases, leaving 10 bases not matched to a gene. Germline V gives CDR1 MGHRA, CDR2 YSYEKL.

This chain uses TRBV7-8 with TRBJ2-3, with TRBD2 matching 13 bases. CDR3 length: 16 residues. Trimming at V came to 6 bases and at J to 4 bases, leaving 7 bases not matched to a gene. The germline V gene encodes CDR1 SGHVS and CDR2 FQNEAQ. CDR3 coding DNA: TGTGCCAGCAGTCTTCGGACTAGCGGGGGCTCAGATACGCAGTATTTT. Its translation: CASSLRTSGGSDTQYF.

The chain combines TRBV3-1 (or the pseudogene TRBV3-2) with TRBJ2-5, with 10 bases identical to TRBD2. The germline gives CDR1 LGHDT, CDR2 YNNKEL (reference sequence). V shed 0 bases, J shed 7 bases, and the junction held 8 bases outside the gene matches. The length of the CDR3 is 16 residues. The CDR3: CASSQDQERGGLTQYF. The DNA for the CDR3 is TGTGCCAGCAGCCAAGATCAAGAGCGGGGGGGCCTGACCCAGTACTTC.

V gene TRBV11-2 combines with J gene TRBJ2-5; 7 bases are shared with TRBD1. With 5 bases clipped from V and 6 bases from J, the junction kept 12 bases outside the gene matches. This CDR3 has 15 amino acids. Germline-derived CDR1 and CDR2 are SGHAT and FQNNGV. The CDR3 DNA sequence: TGTGCCAGCAGCCCCCGACAGGGAGCCGGGAAGACCCAGTACTTC. Residues: CASSPRQGAGKTQYF.

Points on this clone: One end of the junction varies from germline; a read error may be responsible. The gene calls are TRBV7-6 and TRBJ2-1; a possible D gene is TRBD1 (5 bases). Germline V lookup: CDR1 SGHVS, CDR2 FNYEAQ. The CDR3 totals 18 residues. The CDR3 region is CANSLAPTTGSTINEQFF. The CDR3 DNA is TGTGCCAACAGCTTAGCCCCTACAACAGGATCTACCATCAATGAGCAGTTCTTC.

The chain joins TRBV5-4 to TRBJ2-5; the match to TRBD1 covers 7 bases. The CDR3 runs to 15 residues. The germline V gene encodes CDR1 SGHNT and CDR2 YYREEE (reference sequence). The V gene end was trimmed by 4 bases and the J gene end by 2 bases; junction bases not matched to a gene: 8. The CDR3 region is CASSTGTARQETQYF. The DNA for the CDR3 is TGTGCCAGCAGCACCGGGACAGCGCGACAAGAGACCCAGTACTTC.

The chain uses TRBV10-3 and TRBJ1-1, with D possibly TRBD1 on 6 matching bases. This CDR3 is 12 amino acids long. Trimming shortened V by 10 bases and J by 7 bases, and 16 bases separated the two germline ends. The germline V gene encodes CDR1 ENHRY and CDR2 SYGVKD. The CDR3 here is CATATGYGEAFF. In DNA, the CDR3 is TGTGCCACCGCCACAGGGTACGGTGAAGCTTTCTTT.

The rearrangement joins TRBV6-5 to TRBJ1-4, with TRBD1 as a possible D gene (6 bases). V lost 11 bases and J 8 bases, leaving 15 bases between the germline ends. The CDR3 consists of 12 residues. The germline gives CDR1 MNHEY, CDR2 SVGAGI. CDR3 loop: CAVGRGKEKLFF. For the CDR3, the DNA is TGTGCCGTGGGCAGGGGAAAAGAAAAACTGTTTTTT.

The chain employs TRBV2 and TRBJ2-2; D is ambiguous. The CDR3 runs to 13 residues. CDR1 is SNHLY, CDR2 FYNNEI, per germline. V shed 7 bases and J shed 1 base, with 7 bases lying between them. The CDR3 is CASTHLNTGELFF. CDR3 DNA sequence: TGTGCCAGCACACACCTGAACACCGGGGAGCTGTTTTTT.

The rearrangement joins TRBV2 to TRBJ1-5; maybe TRBD1 (5 bases). V lost 7 bases and J 2 bases, leaving 12 bases between the germline ends. The germline V gene encodes CDR1 SNHLY and CDR2 FYNNEI. CDR3 length: 14 amino acids. CDR3 DNA sequence: TGTGCCAGCAATTCCAGGGTGGGCAATCAGCCCCAGCATTTT. Translated: CASNSRVGNQPQHF. Using reference TRBV2 and TRBJ1-5 for the parts outside the CDR3, the full variable domain is EPEVTQTPSHQVTQMGQEVILRCVPISNHLYFYWYRQILGQKVEFLVSFYNNEISEKSEIFDDQFSVERPDGSNFTLKIRSTKLEDSAMYFCASNSRVGNQPQHFGDGTRLSIL.

This chain links TRBV3-1 (or the pseudogene TRBV3-2) with TRBJ2-2; the D gene is possibly TRBD1 (5 bases). Germline V gene lookup returns CDR1 LGHDT and CDR2 YNNKEL (reference sequence). This CDR3 region has 13 residues. The V end lost 4 bases, the J end lost 8 bases, and 11 bases lay between the germline ends. CDR3 coding DNA: TGTGCCAGCAGCCCCAGGGTGCCTGGGGAGCTGTTTTTT. Its protein product is CASSPRVPGELFF.

The gene calls are TRBV5-4 and TRBJ1-6; D may be TRBD1 (5 bases). Germline CDR1 reads SGHNT; CDR2 reads YYREEE (reference sequence). The CDR3 sequence is 14 residues long. The ends were cut back, 7 bases at V and 10 bases at J, with 18 bases in the middle. CDR3 coding DNA: TGTGCCAGCTCCTCGGCGGGGGATGGCTCACCCCTCCACTTT. It encodes CASSSAGDGSPLHF.

V and J are TRBV7-8 and TRBJ2-2; D is possibly TRBD1 (5 bases). Germline CDR1 reads SGHVS; CDR2 reads FQNEAQ. V dropped 0 bases and J dropped 7 bases, with 15 bases sitting between them. CDR3 size: 16 residues. This CDR3 is CASSLAHQGRGGELFF. The CDR3, as DNA: TGTGCCAGCAGCTTAGCTCACCAGGGAAGGGGCGGGGAGCTGTTTTTT.

J is TRBJ2-3 and V is TRBV6-4, with TRBD1 matching over 7 bases. Germline loops: CDR1 MRHNA, CDR2 SNTAGT. The J segment lost 2 bases and the V segment lost 4 bases, leaving 6 bases of the junction unmatched. This CDR3 has 15 residues. The CDR3 DNA reads as TGTGCCAGCAGTGTATCCACAGGGGCCACAGATACGCAGTATTTT. It yields the protein CASSVSTGATDTQYF.

This clone was seen more than once but under ten times. The CDR3 protein is CAWSVLGTGNQPQHF. CDR3 bases: TGTGCCTGGAGTGTACTCGGGACTGGGAATCAGCCCCAGCATTTT. The chain has TRBV30 and TRBJ1-5; tentatively, D is TRBD1 (5 bases). Trimming removed 0 bases from V and 4 bases from J, with 13 bases in between. The length of the CDR3 is 15 residues. The germline gives CDR1 GTSNPN, CDR2 SVGIG (reference sequence).

This chain joins TRBV3-1 (or the pseudogene TRBV3-2) and TRBJ2-7, with D maybe TRBD1 (6 bases). CDR3 length: 14 residues. CDR1 and CDR2 (germline): LGHDT, YNNKEL (reference sequence). Trimming stripped 4 bases from V and 7 bases from J, with 17 bases between. The CDR3 nucleotides are TGTGCCAGCAGCCCTTTAACAGGGTTGGGGGAGCAGTACTTC. Its translation: CASSPLTGLGEQYF.

The gene calls are TRBV9 and TRBJ2-3; 7 nucleotides agree with TRBD2. CDR3 length: 16 amino acids. V gave up 0 bases and J gave up 3 bases; unmatched junction bases: 7. The V gene's germline CDR1 is SGDLS and CDR2 YYNGEE. The CDR3 region has the DNA TGTGCCAGCAGCGTAGCGGCGGGAGCTCTAACAGATACGCAGTATTTT. As protein: CASSVAAGALTDTQYF. Looking up the rest from reference TRBV9 and TRBJ2-3 gives the full variable domain: DSGVTQTPKHLITATGQRVTLRCSPRSGDLSVYWYQQSLDQGLQFLIQYYNGEERAKGNILERFSAQQFPDLHSELNLSSLELGDSALYFCASSVAAGALTDTQYFGPGTRLTVL.

The chain joins TRBV9 to TRBJ1-2; D is undetermined. The CDR3 loop spans 13 amino acids. V lost 2 bases, J lost 8 bases, and 13 bases lay in between. Germline V gives CDR1 SGDLS, CDR2 YYNGEE. CDR3 DNA sequence: TGTGCCAGCAGCGTCGGCGGAAGATTAGGCTACACCTTC. It encodes CASSVGGRLGYTF.

V gene TRBV4-2 combines with J gene TRBJ1-4; a possible D gene is TRBD1 (6 bases). The CDR3 extends over 16 amino acids. Germline assignment: CDR1 LGHNA and CDR2 YNFKEQ. Trimming took off 2 bases at V and 2 bases at J, with 12 bases between the two ends. The CDR3 bases are TGTGCCAGCAGCCAAACCCACAGGGCGACTAATGAAAAACTGTTTTTT. Residues: CASSQTHRATNEKLFF.

This sequence joins TRBV7-6 and TRBJ2-7; TRBD2 is a possible D gene (5 bases). Per the germline V gene, CDR1 is SGHVS and CDR2 is FNYEAQ. Between the trimmed V and J ends, which lost 5 bases and 1 base, there was a span of 12 bases. CDR3 length: 14 residues. The DNA of the CDR3 is TGTGCCAGCAGCCCTCGGGGTACTTCCTACGAGCAGTACTTC. It codes for CASSPRGTSYEQYF.

The J gene is TRBJ2-1, the V gene TRBV6-6; possible D gene TRBD1, 5 bases. CDR1 MNHNY and CDR2 SVGAGI come from the germline V gene (reference sequence). V was trimmed by 5 bases and J by 7 bases, leaving 15 bases between them. The CDR3 runs 14 residues. CDR3 sequence (DNA): TGTGCCAGCAGTCGATCCCAGGGCCAAAATGAGCAGTTCTTC. Its protein product is CASSRSQGQNEQFF.

This clone occurred a few times. This sequence joins TRBV10-2 and TRBJ1-1, with 8 nucleotides matching TRBD1. This CDR3 spans 16 amino acids. Trimming cost V 3 bases and J 0 bases; bases outside gene matches: 6. Germline V CDR1 and CDR2: WSHSY, SAAADI. This CDR3 is CASSDLRGQMNTEAFF. The CDR3 DNA sequence: TGCGCCAGCAGTGACCTCAGGGGGCAGATGAACACTGAAGCTTTCTTT.

The V and J genes are TRBV7-3 and TRBJ1-1, with D tentatively TRBD1 (6 bases). Deletions cut 2 bases from V and 1 base from J, with 8 bases between. Germline V gene sequence: CDR1 SGHTA, CDR2 FQGTGA. The CDR3 sequence is 14 residues long. The CDR3 DNA is TGTGCCAGCAGCTTAGGGGGCCCGAACACTGAAGCTTTCTTT. It yields the protein CASSLGGPNTEAFF.

The rearrangement uses TRBV27 and TRBJ1-1, with a possible D match to TRBD1 (5 bases). The V end lost 6 bases, the J end lost 3 bases, and 11 bases lay between the germline ends. The CDR3 sequence is 13 residues long. From germline, CDR1 is MNHEY and CDR2 SMNVEV (reference sequence). CDR3 coding DNA: TGTGCCAGCAGAGGCAGGGTAGACACTGAAGCTTTCTTT. Protein sequence: CASRGRVDTEAFF.

The chain uses TRBV18 and TRBJ1-5; 8 nucleotides line up with TRBD1. Trimming at V came to 3 bases and at J to 6 bases, leaving 4 bases not matched to a gene. There are 14 residues in the CDR3. CDR1 and CDR2 (germline): KGHSH, LQKENI. CDR3: CASSPLDRGQPQHF. The CDR3 DNA reads TGTGCCAGCTCACCCCTAGACAGGGGTCAGCCCCAGCATTTT.

This rearrangement joins TRBV24-1 to TRBJ2-3, with 8 bases matching TRBD1. The germline V gene has CDR1 KGHDR and CDR2 SFDVKD. The CDR3 length is 15 residues. The ends lost 12 bases at V and 2 bases at J; junction bases unmatched: 12. In DNA, the CDR3 is TGTGCCCCGCGAACAGGGGGGCCCTACACAGATACGCAGTATTTT. Its translation: CAPRTGGPYTDTQYF.